The clone carrying this T cell receptor beta chain was seen a few times. Its antigen is unidentified. In nominal health when sampled, donors likely had unrecorded immune exposures nonetheless. This record comes from a study of cytomegalovirus exposure and HLA in healthy donors. Broader study findings: By HLA locus, TCR association rates varied in a later analysis, with DRB1 showing the most and HLA-C the fewest. The HLA-A and HLA-B alleles of most subjects were reportedly predicted accurately from TCR beta sequences.

The PCR made use of 60 Vbeta and 13 Jbeta primers. Sequenced by immunoSEQ multiplex PCR; TCRdb stores in-frame clones only, minus some. The sample carries some 190,000 clones, around 80% recorded once. The V and J ends lost 7 bases and 1 base respectively, with 14 bases between them. This CDR3 has 15 residues. The germline V gene encodes CDR1 MNHEY and CDR2 SVGAGI. The chain joins TRBV6-5 to TRBJ1-5, with a possible D match to TRBD1 (6 bases). The specimen sequenced was PBMCs. The sequence was collected from a man aged 18-30 years in good health and CMV-seronegative. CDR3 sequence: CASKRQVHSNQPQHF. The CDR3 nucleotides are TGTGCCAGCAAACGACAGGTTCACAGCAATCAGCCCCAGCATTTT.